This TCR beta chain was found in a study of blood T cell repertoires in COVID-19. Study details: Donors in the United States, Italy and Spain gave samples during acute or convalescent COVID-19.

Germline CDR1 SGHKS, CDR2 YYEKEE (reference sequence). Trimming stripped 4 bases from V and 2 bases from J, with 10 bases between. The CDR3 runs to 13 residues. Clones were sequenced by immunoSEQ multiplex PCR, and TCRdb holds only the in-frame ones, with some missing. The sample yields under 200,000 clones, 84% seen once. Recruits, aged 18 to 89 years, lived in 20 to 30 US areas. This clone was recorded once. The clonotype was recovered from a woman under 40 who had been exposed to COVID-19. The sequenced material came from PBMCs or T cells enriched from blood (not recorded which). The rearrangement joins TRBV5-5 to TRBJ2-7; no reliable D call. The CDR3 region has the DNA TGTGCCAGCAGCCCCGGCGGCACCTACGAGCAGTACTTC. Translation: CASSPGGTYEQYF.